Listed below are T cell receptor beta chains from one sample, sequenced in a study of T cells in Graves' hyperthyroidism and ophthalmopathy. TCRdb processed the multiplex PCR reads anew with MiXCR; each CDR3 protein has one entry. The sample carries over 250,000 distinct CDR3 sequences, about 25% recorded once. Specimen: blood. These receptors were obtained from a man in his forties with Graves' hyperthyroidism that later progressed to Graves' ophthalmopathy. Both conserved end residues are part of each CDR3. A D gene is named only where the DNA matches it firmly. Not every row has a clone size; where given, it reads once, few, many or a size class.

V gene,clone size,J gene,CDR3 length,D gene,CDR3 DNA,CDR3 protein
TRBV7-7,few,TRBJ2-5,14,.,TGTGCTAGCAGCTTAGATGGCGGAGGGGAGACCCAGTACTTC,CASSLDGGGETQYF
TRBV5-1,many,TRBJ1-3,14,.,TGCGCCAGCAGCTTATCAAGAAGTGGAAACACCATATATTTT,CASSLSRSGNTIYF
TRBV7-9,many,TRBJ2-5,13,.,TGTGCCAGCAGCATTGCGGTTGGGGAGACCCAGTACTTC,CASSIAVGETQYF
TRBV6-2/TRBV6-3,.,TRBJ2-2,14,.,TGTGCCAGCAGACAGCTAGGGAACACCGGGGAGCTGTTTTTT,CASRQLGNTGELFF
TRBV6-1,many,TRBJ2-2,15,.,TGTGCCAGCAGTGGGCGGGCAGGGCGCACCGGGGAGCTGTTTTTT,CASSGRAGRTGELFF
TRBV29-1,many,TRBJ2-7,17,.,TGCAGCGTTGAAGCCTCTCGCCGCTCAGGGAACTCCTACGAGCAGTACTTC,CSVEASRRSGNSYEQYF
TRBV7-3,many,TRBJ2-7,13,.,TGTGCCAGCAGCTTAACAGGGTTGGACGAGCAGTACTTC,CASSLTGLDEQYF
TRBV7-7,many,TRBJ2-5,14,.,TGTGCTAGCAGCTTGGGGGGTCGGAGGGAGACCCAGTACTTC,CASSLGGRRETQYF
TRBV24-1,many,TRBJ2-3,14,.,TGTGCCACCAGTGATTTTCTGGGGACAGATACGCAGTATTTT,CATSDFLGTDTQYF
TRBV3-1,many,TRBJ2-7,16,TRBD2,TGTGCCAGCAGCCAAGGGGCTAGCGGAGGCTCCTACGAGCAGTACTTC,CASSQGASGGSYEQYF
TRBV6-2/TRBV6-3,once,TRBJ2-7,13,TRBD1,TGTGCCAGCGGAGACAGGGGTTGGTACGAGCAGTACTTC,CASGDRGWYEQYF
TRBV18,many,TRBJ1-5,14,TRBD1,TGTGCCAGCTCCCCGGACAGGGAGGTAAAGCCCCAGCATTTT,CASSPDREVKPQHF
TRBV30,many,TRBJ1-2,14,.,TGTGCCTGGAGTGTGGGGGGCAAAGGCTATGGCTACACCTTC,CAWSVGGKGYGYTF
TRBV13,many,TRBJ2-7,15,.,TGTGCCAGCAGCTTGAGGAGCGGAGCGCCTAACGAGCAGTACTTC,CASSLRSGAPNEQYF
TRBV10-1,many,TRBJ2-1,12,.,TGCGCCAGCAGTGAGGGAAACAATGAGCAGTTCTTC,CASSEGNNEQFF
TRBV6-1,.,TRBJ2-7,12,.,TGTGCCAGCTCTCCCGTACTCAGGGAGCAGTACTTC,CASSPVLREQYF
TRBV10-1,many,TRBJ2-5,17,TRBD2,TGCGCCAGCAGTGAGTCAGGACTAGCGGGAGGGCAAGAGACCCAGTACTTC,CASSESGLAGGQETQYF
TRBV6-2/TRBV6-3,.,TRBJ1-2,13,.,TGTGCCAGCAGTTACGGCAGAAACTATGGCTACACCTTC,CASSYGRNYGYTF
TRBV4-1,many,TRBJ2-5,18,.,TGCGCCAGCAGCCAAGAAATACAGGGCCTCGGGGTTGGGGAGACCCAGTACTTC,CASSQEIQGLGVGETQYF
TRBV6-4,many,TRBJ2-7,18,TRBD1,TGTGCCAGCAGTCATCCGTTCCCGGGACAGGGGCAATCCTACGAGCAGTACTTC,CASSHPFPGQGQSYEQYF
TRBV2,many,TRBJ1-1,11,.,TGTGCCAGCAGTGAGTTGGACTCTGCTTTCTTT,CASSELDSAFF
TRBV12-3/TRBV12-4,few,TRBJ1-1,12,.,TGTGCCACCCGAGACTGGAGCACTGAAGCTTTCTTT,CATRDWSTEAFF
TRBV24-1,.,TRBJ2-2,14,.,TGTGCCACCAGTGCCATCGGGTACACCGGGGAGCTGTTTTTT,CATSAIGYTGELFF
TRBV4-2,many,TRBJ2-2,17,TRBD2,TGTGCCAGCAGCCAGCAGGCGAGCGGGAGGTGGACCGGGGAGCTGTTTTTT,CASSQQASGRWTGELFF
TRBV28,few,TRBJ2-7,14,.,TGTGCCAGCAGTCGAATAGCAATCGCGGGGGAGCAGTACTTC,CASSRIAIAGEQYF
TRBV11-1,many,TRBJ1-1,14,.,TGTGCCAGCAGTTTCCTTGGGGCGAACACTGAAGCTTTCTTT,CASSFLGANTEAFF
TRBV28,.,TRBJ1-2,11,.,TGTGCCAGCAATAGGGGAAGGGGCTACACCTTC,CASNRGRGYTF
TRBV7-9,many,TRBJ2-2,14,TRBD1,TGTGCCAGCAGCTTAGCGGGACAGGACGGGGAGCTGTTTTTT,CASSLAGQDGELFF